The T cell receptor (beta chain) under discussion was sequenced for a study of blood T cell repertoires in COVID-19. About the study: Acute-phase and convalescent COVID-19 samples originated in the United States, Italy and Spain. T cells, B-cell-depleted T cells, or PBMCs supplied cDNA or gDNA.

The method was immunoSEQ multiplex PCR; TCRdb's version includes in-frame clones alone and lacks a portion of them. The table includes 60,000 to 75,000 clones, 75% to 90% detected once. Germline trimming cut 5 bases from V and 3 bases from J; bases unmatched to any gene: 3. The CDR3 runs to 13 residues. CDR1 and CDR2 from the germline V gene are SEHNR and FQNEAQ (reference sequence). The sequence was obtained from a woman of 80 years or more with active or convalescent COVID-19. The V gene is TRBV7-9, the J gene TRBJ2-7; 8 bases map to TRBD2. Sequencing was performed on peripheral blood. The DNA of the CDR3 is TGTGCCAGCAGCAGCGGGGGTAGCTACGAGCAGTACTTC. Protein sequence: CASSSGGSYEQYF. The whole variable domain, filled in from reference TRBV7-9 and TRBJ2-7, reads DTGVSQNPRHKITKRGQNVTFRCDPISEHNRLYWYRQTLGQGPEFLTYFQNEAQLEKSRLLSDRFSAERPKGSFSTLEIQRTEQGDSAMYLCASSSGGSYEQYFGPGTRLTVT.